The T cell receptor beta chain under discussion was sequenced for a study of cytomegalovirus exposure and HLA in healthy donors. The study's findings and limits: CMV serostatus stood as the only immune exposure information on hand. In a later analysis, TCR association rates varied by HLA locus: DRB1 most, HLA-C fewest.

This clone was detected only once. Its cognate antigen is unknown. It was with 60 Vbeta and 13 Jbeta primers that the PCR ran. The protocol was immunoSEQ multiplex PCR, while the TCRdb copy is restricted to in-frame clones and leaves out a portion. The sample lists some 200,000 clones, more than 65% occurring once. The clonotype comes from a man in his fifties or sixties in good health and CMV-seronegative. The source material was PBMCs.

In nucleotides, the CDR3 is TGCGCCAGCAGTCGGGTGGACACTGAAGCTTTCTTT. As protein: CASSRVDTEAFF. The rearrangement joins TRBV5-1 to TRBJ1-1, with unresolved D. The CDR3 consists of 12 residues. Trimming took off 5 bases at V and 3 bases at J, with 8 bases between the two ends. The germline V gene encodes CDR1 SGHRS and CDR2 YFSETQ. Filled out from reference TRBV5-1 and TRBJ1-1, the complete variable domain reads KAGVTQTPRYLIKTRGQQVTLSCSPISGHRSVSWYQQTPGQGLQFLFEYFSETQRNKGNFPGRFSGRQFSNSRSEMNVSTLELGDSALYLCASSRVDTEAFFGQGTRLTVV.